One and the same sample provided the 18 T cell receptor beta chains below, sequenced in a study of cytomegalovirus exposure and HLA in healthy donors. PCR primers comprised 60 Vbeta and 13 Jbeta primers. Sequenced by immunoSEQ multiplex PCR; TCRdb stores in-frame clones only, minus some. The data contain 150,000 to 200,000 clones, about four fifths of them singletons. The source material was PBMCs. Receptors originate from a man aged 45-60 years in good health and CMV-seropositive.

The rearrangement uses TRBV14 and TRBJ2-5; the D gene is possibly TRBD2 (5 bases). Germline values: CDR1 SGHDN, CDR2 FVKESK. The CDR3 totals 15 residues. The V gene lost 4 bases and the J gene lost 7 bases, with 19 bases spanning the gap. In DNA form, the CDR3 reads TGTGCCAGCAGCCTGGCTTCGCCGGGGTGGGGGACCCAGTACTTC. Encoded protein: CASSLASPGWGTQYF.

The V gene is TRBV6-5, the J gene TRBJ2-7; 12 bases line up with TRBD2. This CDR3 contains 14 residues. V trimming: 6 bases; J trimming: 1 base; junction bases outside the gene matches: 1. Germline loops: CDR1 MNHEY, CDR2 SVGAGI. The CDR3 loop is CASRGLAGSYEQYF. In DNA, the CDR3 is TGTGCCAGCAGGGGACTAGCGGGTTCCTACGAGCAGTACTTC.

The chain combines TRBV7-9 with TRBJ2-7, with D perhaps matching TRBD2 (5 bases). Trimming cost V 4 bases and J 0 bases, with 10 bases left between them. CDR1 and CDR2 (germline): SEHNR, FQNEAQ (reference sequence). CDR3 length equals 14 residues. The CDR3 coding sequence is TGTGCCAGCAGCTCTGCCGGGAACTCCTACGAGCAGTACTTC. It translates to CASSSAGNSYEQYF.

This clone is a singleton in its sample. Germline and junction disagree at one end, which may indicate a read error. The same CDR3 can be traced to other DNA sequences in this sample. The chain uses TRBV11-3 and TRBJ2-2; D may be TRBD2 (6 bases). This CDR3 spans 16 amino acids. CDR1 is SGHNT and CDR2 is YENEEA in the germline V gene. CDR3 DNA: TGTGCCAGCAGCGCAAGCGGAGGGAGCGTAGCCGGGGAGCTGTTCTTT. Translating it yields CASSASGGSVAGELFF.

CDR3 sequence reads: CATSPGGGNTIYF. DNA of the CDR3: TGTGCCACCAGCCCAGGGGGTGGAAACACCATATATTTT. This chain links TRBV15 with TRBJ1-3, with 7 bases aligning to TRBD1. The V segment lost 5 bases and the J segment 3 bases; nucleotides outside the gene matches: 1. Germline V CDR1 and CDR2: LNHNV, YYDKDF (reference sequence). This CDR3 contains 13 residues. Full variable domain (rest looked up from reference TRBV15 and TRBJ1-3): DAMVIQNPRYQVTQFGKPVTLSCSQTLNHNVMYWYQQKSSQAPKLLFHYYDKDFNNEADTPDNFQSRRPNTSFCFLDIRSPGLGDTAMYLCATSPGGGNTIYFGEGSWLTVV.

This chain joins TRBV19 and TRBJ2-2, with TRBD2 matching over 8 bases. Germline V gene sequence: CDR1 LNHDA, CDR2 SQIVND (reference sequence). This CDR3 spans 14 amino acids. J gave up 4 bases and V 6 bases, and 4 bases lay outside the gene matches. CDR3 amino acids: CASRAGGGTGELFF. The CDR3 coding sequence is TGTGCCAGTAGGGCGGGGGGTGGCACCGGGGAGCTGTTTTTT.

The J gene is TRBJ1-2, the V gene TRBV5-4; D ambiguous. V shed 3 bases and J shed 0 bases, with 9 bases lying between them. Per the germline V gene, CDR1 is SGHNT and CDR2 is YYREEE (reference sequence). This CDR3 region has 14 residues. CDR3 DNA sequence: TGTGCCAGCAGCTCGTTTATTGCTAACTATGGCTACACCTTC. Residues: CASSSFIANYGYTF.

This chain uses TRBV25-1 with TRBJ2-7; 9 nucleotides match TRBD1. The V and J ends lost 3 bases and 1 base, in that order; junction bases with no gene match: 4. This CDR3 comprises 15 residues. Germline CDR1 is MGHDK and CDR2 is SYGVNS. The CDR3 region has the DNA TGTGCCAGCAGTGAGGTGGGACAGGGATCCTACGAGCAGTACTTC. It is translated as CASSEVGQGSYEQYF.

This sequence joins TRBV6-6 and TRBJ2-5; 9 positions match TRBD2. The CDR3 covers 15 residues. The V gene's germline CDR1 is MNHNY and CDR2 SVGAGI (reference sequence). The J segment lost 1 base and the V segment lost 5 bases, leaving 5 bases of the junction unmatched. The CDR3 DNA reads as TGTGCCAGCAGTCAGGAGCGGGGGGTCCAAGAGACCCAGTACTTC. The encoded protein is CASSQERGVQETQYF.

The chain employs TRBV7-9 and TRBJ1-5, with D possibly being TRBD1 (5 bases). The V end was cut by 0 bases, the J end by 7 bases, with 13 bases between. The CDR3 has 15 amino acids. The germline CDR1 and CDR2 sequences are SEHNR and FQNEAQ (reference sequence). The CDR3 sequence is CASSLAPGKDQPQHF. CDR3 coding DNA: TGTGCCAGCAGCTTAGCGCCAGGGAAGGACCAGCCCCAGCATTTT.

This clone was picked up one time. This chain joins TRBV9 and TRBJ2-7; 12 nucleotides match TRBD2. Germline V gene lookup returns CDR1 SGDLS and CDR2 YYNGEE. V lost 4 bases to trimming and J lost 4 bases; unmatched junction nucleotides: 9. This CDR3 has 16 amino acids. The CDR3 DNA is TGTGCCAGCAGCTCACTAGGGACTAGCGGGTTGTACGAGCAGTACTTC. Its translation is CASSSLGTSGLYEQYF.

The chain couples TRBV28 to TRBJ1-2, with 9 bases lining up with TRBD1. V dropped 3 bases and J dropped 5; count of bases not matched to a gene: 4. This CDR3 is 14 amino acids long. Germline loops: CDR1 MDHEN, CDR2 SYDVKM. The CDR3 spells CASSFQTGGYGYTF. CDR3 in DNA: TGTGCCAGCAGTTTCCAGACAGGGGGTTATGGCTACACCTTC.

This chain links TRBV27 with TRBJ2-7; 9 nucleotides align to TRBD1. Germline loops: CDR1 MNHEY, CDR2 SMNVEV (reference sequence). This CDR3 has 15 residues. V trimming: 3 bases; J trimming: 9 bases; junction bases outside the gene matches: 12. Written as DNA, the CDR3 is TGTGCCAGCAGTTTCATGGGACAGGGACCTTTTGGGCAGTACTTC. Translation: CASSFMGQGPFGQYF.

The chain links TRBV5-1 to TRBJ1-6; perhaps TRBD1 as D (6 bases). Germline V gives CDR1 SGHRS, CDR2 YFSETQ. The CDR3 is 16 residues long. The V gene lost 4 bases and the J gene lost 0 bases, with 11 bases spanning the gap. As DNA, the CDR3 is TGCGCCAGCAGCAACGGACAGAGCTCCTATAATTCACCCCTCCACTTT. Its translation is CASSNGQSSYNSPLHF.

V is TRBV11-2 and J is TRBJ2-7; possibly TRBD2 for D (5 bases). V gave up 3 bases and J gave up 5 bases, with 11 bases separating them. Looked up from germline, CDR1 is SGHAT and CDR2 is FQNNGV. The CDR3 is made up of 13 amino acids. In DNA, the CDR3 is TGTGCCAGCAGCTTCGGGGTCCGCCACGAGCAGTACTTC. Protein sequence: CASSFGVRHEQYF.

This chain connects TRBV7-6 to TRBJ2-3, with 9 bases lining up with TRBD2. Per the germline V gene, CDR1 is SGHVS and CDR2 is FNYEAQ. This CDR3 has 21 amino acids. J gave up 0 bases and V 3 bases, and 19 bases lay outside the gene matches. This CDR3 is CASSFRLSSGAGGGSTDTQYF. In nucleotides, the CDR3 is TGTGCCAGCAGCTTTAGGTTGAGTTCGGGAGCGGGGGGCGGTAGCACAGATACGCAGTATTTT.

The CDR3 region is CASSPYGMGQFYGYTF. The DNA of the CDR3 is TGTGCCAGCAGTCCCTACGGGATGGGACAGTTCTATGGCTACACCTTC. The chain recombines TRBV28 with TRBJ1-2, with 7 bases aligning to TRBD1. CDR3 length: 16 amino acids. Germline V gene lookup returns CDR1 MDHEN and CDR2 SYDVKM. V lost 5 bases, J lost 4 bases, and 13 bases stayed unmatched.

The J gene is TRBJ2-3, the V gene TRBV19; no reliable D call. Germline V lookup: CDR1 LNHDA, CDR2 SQIVND (reference sequence). The CDR3 consists of 11 residues. V was clipped by 3 bases and J by 6 bases, with 4 bases between them. This CDR3 is CASSISDTQYF. CDR3 bases: TGTGCCAGTAGTATCAGTGATACGCAGTATTTT.